The 18 T cell receptor beta chains below were found in one sample sequenced in a study of blood T cell repertoires in COVID-19. TCRdb's copy holds only in-frame clones and misses some; the assay was immunoSEQ multiplex PCR. The data show 110,000 or so clones, 75% to 90% seen once. The material sequenced was peripheral blood. The receptor source for this set is a human donor in a cohort sampled during active COVID-19.

The chain recombines TRBV24-1 with TRBJ2-7, with a tentative D call TRBD2 (6 bases). The V end was cut by 6 bases, the J end by 6 bases, with 8 bases between. Germline V gene data show CDR1 as KGHDR and CDR2 as SFDVKD. This CDR3 has 11 amino acids. CDR3 nucleotide sequence: TGTGCCACCAGTATGGGGGGCGAGCAGTACTTC. Amino acids: CATSMGGEQYF.

The chain joins TRBV4-1 to TRBJ2-1; TRBD2 aligns across 13 bases. The junction had 4 bases not matched to a gene; V was cut back by 5 bases and J by 6 bases. The CDR3 length is 15 residues. Germline V gene lookup returns CDR1 MGHRA and CDR2 YSYEKL. This CDR3 is CASSTSGRGPNEQFF. The CDR3 bases are TGCGCCAGCAGCACTAGCGGGAGGGGACCCAATGAGCAGTTCTTC.

The chain carries TRBV5-1 and TRBJ1-2; D gene uncertain. This CDR3 contains 13 residues. Trimming removed 4 bases from V and 3 bases from J, with 10 bases in between. Germline CDR1 SGHRS, CDR2 YFSETQ. DNA for the CDR3: TGCGCCAGCAGCCCGGGGTTCGACTATGGCTACACCTTC. This codes for CASSPGFDYGYTF. Based on the CDR3 plus reference TRBV5-1 and TRBJ1-2, the full variable domain is KAGVTQTPRYLIKTRGQQVTLSCSPISGHRSVSWYQQTPGQGLQFLFEYFSETQRNKGNFPGRFSGRQFSNSRSEMNVSTLELGDSALYLCASSPGFDYGYTFGSGTRLTVV.

This clone was counted only a few times. The CDR3 region has the DNA TGCAGCGTGACCTCCGGACTAGCGGACTCCTACAATGAGCAGTTCTTC. Its translation is CSVTSGLADSYNEQFF. The J gene is TRBJ2-1, the V gene TRBV29-1, with 10 bases identical to TRBD2. The V and J ends lost 6 bases and 0 bases, in that order; junction bases with no gene match: 8. There are 16 residues in the CDR3. The germline gives CDR1 SQVTM, CDR2 ANQGSEA.

The chain recombines TRBV27 with TRBJ1-1; no definite D call. The CDR3 length is 12 residues. Germline assignment: CDR1 MNHEY and CDR2 SMNVEV (reference sequence). Trimming pared 8 bases from V and 5 bases from J, leaving 12 bases between. The CDR3 protein is CASRRRKTEAFF. The CDR3 bases are TGTGCCAGCCGGAGACGGAAAACTGAAGCTTTCTTT.

The V gene is TRBV15, the J gene TRBJ1-2, with TRBD1 identical over 9 bases. Looked up from germline, CDR1 is LNHNV and CDR2 is YYDKDF (reference sequence). The CDR3 consists of 17 residues. With V trimmed by 5 bases and J by 1 base, 11 bases remained unmatched. The CDR3 region has the DNA TGTGCCACCAGCGGTCCCGGGACAGGGACCTATAACTATGGCTACACCTTC. It specifies CATSGPGTGTYNYGYTF.

In DNA, the CDR3 is TGTGCCAGCAGCTTAGGGGACAGGACTACTCAAGAGACCCAGTACTTC. This gives the protein CASSLGDRTTQETQYF. The V call is TRBV11-1, the J call TRBJ2-5; TRBD1 matches 8 bases. Per germline, CDR1 SGHAT and CDR2 FQDESV (reference sequence). The trim removed 1 base at V and 2 bases at J, leaving 6 bases unmatched. This CDR3 contains 16 residues.

This clone turned up a few times. J is TRBJ1-2 and V is TRBV28; D gene uncertain. Per the germline V gene, CDR1 is MDHEN and CDR2 is SYDVKM. CDR3 length: 15 residues. V was cut by 6 bases and J by 6 bases, with 20 bases left in between. The CDR3 sequence is CASRYSRWAGNGYTF. For the CDR3, the DNA is TGTGCCAGCAGGTACAGCCGGTGGGCGGGGAATGGCTACACCTTC.

In this sample, this clone turned up a few times. This chain links TRBV7-9 with TRBJ2-1; no definite D call. Germline V gene sequence: CDR1 SEHNR, CDR2 FQNEAQ (reference sequence). The CDR3 is 13 residues long. Trimming left V 4 bases short and J 10 bases short, with 14 bases between. The CDR3 bases are TGTGCCAGCAGCTCCATCAGGATTTGGGAGCAGTTCTTC. As protein: CASSSIRIWEQFF.

The chain is built from TRBV6-5 and TRBJ2-7; tentative D call: TRBD2 (6 bases). V was pared by 8 bases and J by 0 bases, with 14 bases between. Per the germline V gene, CDR1 is MNHEY and CDR2 is SVGAGI. The CDR3 is 14 amino acids. Here the CDR3 reads CASRGLSSSYEQYF. In nucleotides, the CDR3 is TGTGCCAGCCGGGGACTGTCGAGCTCCTACGAGCAGTACTTC.

CDR3 nucleotides: TGTGCCAGCAGCTCCGGACAGGGGAACACTGAAGCTTTCTTT. It translates to CASSSGQGNTEAFF. The chain couples TRBV9 to TRBJ1-1, with TRBD1 identical over 8 bases. The CDR3 has 14 amino acids. Germline CDR1 and CDR2: SGDLS and YYNGEE. With V trimmed by 4 bases and J by 1 base, 3 bases remained unmatched.

The V and J genes are TRBV11-3 and TRBJ2-2, with TRBD2 matching over 7 bases. From germline, CDR1 is SGHNT and CDR2 YENEEA. This CDR3 comprises 13 residues. V lost 11 bases, J lost 3 bases, and 6 bases stayed unmatched. CDR3 sequence reads: CASSRGYTGELFF. For the CDR3, the DNA is TGTGCCTCTTCGCGGGGGTACACCGGGGAGCTGTTTTTT.

The chain has TRBV2 and TRBJ1-2; 7 bases are a match to TRBD1. The ends lost 8 bases at V and 3 bases at J; junction bases unmatched: 12. Looked up from germline, CDR1 is SNHLY and CDR2 is FYNNEI. This CDR3 comprises 15 residues. CDR3 nucleotide sequence: TGTGCCAGCGGGGCGCGTGGAGGGGGCGACTATGGCTACACCTTC. Encoded protein: CASGARGGGDYGYTF.

This chain joins TRBV11-2 and TRBJ2-3, with 10 bases that match TRBD2. Germline trimming cut 11 bases from V and 3 bases from J; bases unmatched to any gene: 11. Germline V gene data show CDR1 as SGHAT and CDR2 as FQNNGV. The CDR3 loop spans 15 amino acids. The CDR3 nucleotides are TGTGCCGCTACCACAGTTAGCGGGAGGACAGATACGCAGTATTTT. This encodes CAATTVSGRTDTQYF. Full variable domain (remainder filled in from reference TRBV11-2 and TRBJ2-3): EAGVAQSPRYKIIEKRQSVAFWCNPISGHATLYWYQQILGQGPKLLIQFQNNGVVDDSQLPKDRFSAERLKGVDSTLKIQPAKLEDSAVYLCAATTVSGRTDTQYFGPGTRLTVL.

This clone was counted a single time. The genes are TRBV9 and TRBJ2-1; D perhaps matches TRBD2 (5 bases). Trimming stripped 4 bases from V and 6 bases from J, with 14 bases between. Germline V gene data show CDR1 as SGDLS and CDR2 as YYNGEE. The CDR3 spans 14 residues. As DNA, the CDR3 is TGTGCCAGCAGCACCCGGTGGGAGACCAATGAGCAGTTCTTC. It codes for CASSTRWETNEQFF.

The chain recombines TRBV6-1 with TRBJ2-1, with D perhaps matching TRBD2 (6 bases). The CDR3 loop spans 16 amino acids. V lost 4 bases and J 4 bases, leaving 17 bases between the germline ends. CDR1 is MNHNS, CDR2 SASEGT, per germline. The CDR3 DNA follows: TGTGCCAGCAGTGGGATCCGGCAGGAGGGGTACAATGAGCAGTTCTTC. Translating it yields CASSGIRQEGYNEQFF.

This chain uses TRBV29-1 with TRBJ1-2, with D perhaps TRBD1 (5 bases). Germline values: CDR1 SQVTM, CDR2 ANQGSEA. The CDR3 has 14 amino acids. The germline V and J ends were trimmed by 2 bases and 2 bases, with 12 bases remaining between them. Written as DNA, the CDR3 is TGCAGCGTTGAAACCCCCGACAGCAACTATGGCTACACCTTC. The encoded protein is CSVETPDSNYGYTF.

The chain employs TRBV11-3 and TRBJ2-3, with a possible D match to TRBD2 (5 bases). This CDR3 comprises 14 residues. Trimming cost V 3 bases and J 5 bases, with 12 bases left between them. CDR1 SGHNT and CDR2 YENEEA come from the germline V gene. CDR3 bases: TGTGCCAGCAGCTTTACTAGTGAGGTAGATACGCAGTATTTT. Translating gives CASSFTSEVDTQYF.